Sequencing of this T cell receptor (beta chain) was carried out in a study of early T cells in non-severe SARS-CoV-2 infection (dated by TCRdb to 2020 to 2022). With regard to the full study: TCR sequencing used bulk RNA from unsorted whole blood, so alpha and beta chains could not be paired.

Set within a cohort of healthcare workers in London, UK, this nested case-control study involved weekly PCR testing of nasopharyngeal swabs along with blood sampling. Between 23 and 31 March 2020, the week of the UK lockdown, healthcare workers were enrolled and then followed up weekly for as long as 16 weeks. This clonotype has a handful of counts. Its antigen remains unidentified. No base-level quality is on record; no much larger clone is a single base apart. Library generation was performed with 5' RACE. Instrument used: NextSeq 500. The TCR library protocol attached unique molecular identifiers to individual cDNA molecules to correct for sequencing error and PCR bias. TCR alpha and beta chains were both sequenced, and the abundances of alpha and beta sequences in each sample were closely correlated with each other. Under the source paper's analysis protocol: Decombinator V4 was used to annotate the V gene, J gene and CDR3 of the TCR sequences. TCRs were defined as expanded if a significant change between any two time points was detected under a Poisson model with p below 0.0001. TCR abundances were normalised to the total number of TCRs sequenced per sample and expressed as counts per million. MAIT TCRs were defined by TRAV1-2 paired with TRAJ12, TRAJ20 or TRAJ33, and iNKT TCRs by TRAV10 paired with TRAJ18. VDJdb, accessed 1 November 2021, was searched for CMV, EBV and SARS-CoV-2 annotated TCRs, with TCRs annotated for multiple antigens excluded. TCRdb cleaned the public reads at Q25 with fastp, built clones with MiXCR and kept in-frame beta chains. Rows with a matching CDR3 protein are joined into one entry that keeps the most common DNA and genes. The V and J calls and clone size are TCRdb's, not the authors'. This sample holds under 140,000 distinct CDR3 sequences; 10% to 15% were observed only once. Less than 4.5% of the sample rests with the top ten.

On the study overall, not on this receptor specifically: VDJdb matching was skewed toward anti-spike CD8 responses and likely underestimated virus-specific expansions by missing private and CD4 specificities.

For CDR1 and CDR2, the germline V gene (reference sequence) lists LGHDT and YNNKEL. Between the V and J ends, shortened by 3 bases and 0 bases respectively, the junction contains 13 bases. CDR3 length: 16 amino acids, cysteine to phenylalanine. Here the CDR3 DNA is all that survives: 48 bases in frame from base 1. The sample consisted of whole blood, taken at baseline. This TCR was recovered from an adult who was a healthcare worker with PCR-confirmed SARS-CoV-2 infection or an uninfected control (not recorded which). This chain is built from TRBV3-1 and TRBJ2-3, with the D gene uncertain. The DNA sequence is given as TGTGCCAGCAGCCAGCACGACCGTTCTAGCACAGATACGCAGTATTTT. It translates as CASSQHDRSSTDTQYF.